The rows below give T cell receptor beta chains drawn from one sample of a study of T cell responses to AZD1222 COVID-19 vaccine. TCRdb keeps only in-frame clones here, not all; method: immunoSEQ multiplex PCR. Of over 100,000 clones in the sample, roughly 88% were seen once. The source material was peripheral blood, sampled on day 0 of AZD1222 vaccination. These receptors originate from an adult in good health. The CDR3 runs from the conserved cysteine through the conserved F or W. The D gene is left open where the match is weak. Some rows have no size entry. The others give once, few or many, or a class for an expanded clone.

TRBV7-3	.	TRBD1	TRBJ2-2	TGTGCCAGCAGCTTGGAGGGACAGGGGTTCCCCGGGGAGCTGTTTTTT	CASSLEGQGFPGELFF
TRBV14	.	.	TRBJ1-3	TGTGCCAGCAGCCAAGGAAGGACGCCTGGAAACACCATATATTTT	CASSQGRTPGNTIYF
TRBV12-3/TRBV12-4	.	.	TRBJ1-4	TGTGCCAGCAGTCCCCTCGGGCAGGCACGCACGTTTTTT	CASSPLGQARTFF
TRBV20-1	.	.	TRBJ2-1	TGCAGTGCTAGTGTGCGGCATTCCTACAATGAGCAGTTCTTC	CSASVRHSYNEQFF
TRBV5-1	.	.	TRBJ2-2	TGCGCCAGCAGCTGGGATAATCAGGGGACCGGGGAGCTGTTTTTT	CASSWDNQGTGELFF
TRBV5-5	.	TRBD2	TRBJ2-1	TGTGCCAGCAGCCAGCGGGAGTGGGACAATGAGCAGTTCTTC	CASSQREWDNEQFF
TRBV5-1	.	TRBD2	TRBJ2-3	TGCGCCAGCAGAGGCGGGGGGCCGGATACGCAGTATTTT	CASRGGGPDTQYF
TRBV11-2	.	TRBD2	TRBJ2-1	TGTGCCAGCAGCTTAGGGCGCCTAGCGGCCCTCAATGAGCAGTTCTTC	CASSLGRLAALNEQFF
TRBV19	.	.	TRBJ2-7	TGTGCCAGTAGCGGGACGGTTAGCTCCTACGAGCAGTACTTC	CASSGTVSSYEQYF
TRBV9	.	.	TRBJ2-7	TGTGCCAGCAGCCCTTGGACAGTTTTCTCCTACGAGCAGTACTTC	CASSPWTVFSYEQYF
TRBV30	.	.	TRBJ1-1	TGTGCCTGGTATAGGTATAGCCGTAGGGACACTGAAGCTTTCTTT	CAWYRYSRRDTEAFF
TRBV7-2	once	.	TRBJ1-3	TGTGCCAGCAGCCCCGCAGGGTGGGGAAACACCATATATTTT	CASSPAGWGNTIYF
TRBV7-8	.	.	TRBJ1-2	TGTGCCAGCAGCTTAGGGGGAGCCAATGGCTACACCTTC	CASSLGGANGYTF
TRBV20-1	.	.	TRBJ2-5	TGCAGTGCTAGTCAGACAGTGGACGGTGAGACCCAGTACTTC	CSASQTVDGETQYF
TRBV5-4	.	.	TRBJ2-5	TGTGCCAGCAGCATGGACAGACAAGAGACCCAGTACTTC	CASSMDRQETQYF
TRBV5-1	.	TRBD1	TRBJ2-3	TGCGCCAGCAGCCAATACAGGGGTCCCACAGATACGCAGTATTTT	CASSQYRGPTDTQYF
TRBV25-1	.	.	TRBJ2-1	TGTGCCAGCAGTGAGTTAGATGATGAGCAGTTCTTC	CASSELDDEQFF
TRBV18	few	.	TRBJ1-5	TGTGCCAGCTCCGGGACGCCTGAGGATCAGCCCCAGCATTTT	CASSGTPEDQPQHF
TRBV6-5	.	.	TRBJ2-2	TGTGCCAGCAGTTTGACCAGGGGAGGCACCGGGGAGCTGTTTTTT	CASSLTRGGTGELFF
TRBV19	once	TRBD2	TRBJ2-1	TGTGCCAGTAGTCGGCTGGGGACTAGCGCCCTCAATGAGCAGTTCTTC	CASSRLGTSALNEQFF
TRBV4-1	once	TRBD2	TRBJ2-3	TGCGCCAGCAGCCCGGGACTAGCGGGAGGCAGAGATACGCAGTATTTT	CASSPGLAGGRDTQYF
TRBV19	.	.	TRBJ2-3	TGTGCCAGTAGTATTACTCGTCTCCTTACTACAGATACGCAGTATTTT	CASSITRLLTTDTQYF
TRBV12-3/TRBV12-4	.	.	TRBJ1-5	TGTGCCAGCAGTTTGATGGGGGGGCAGCCCCAGCATTTT	CASSLMGGQPQHF
TRBV19	.	TRBD1	TRBJ1-1	TGTGCCAGTAGCAAACCAGGGGGCACTGAAGCTTTCTTT	CASSKPGGTEAFF
TRBV25-1	few	TRBD1	TRBJ1-4	TGTGCCAGCAGTGGCACAGGGGGCCCTGAAAAACTGTTTTTT	CASSGTGGPEKLFF
TRBV7-2	.	TRBD2	TRBJ2-3	TGTGCCAGCAGCTCCCGGACTAGTTTGTTAACAGATACGCAGTATTTT	CASSSRTSLLTDTQYF
TRBV7-8	.	TRBD1	TRBJ2-3	TGTGCCAGCAGCTCCATAAGGGACAGGGTCACAGATACGCAGTATTTT	CASSSIRDRVTDTQYF
TRBV29-1	.	.	TRBJ2-1	TGCAGCGTTGAAGACCCCCCAGAACCGCGGGGCAATGAGCAGTTCTTC	CSVEDPPEPRGNEQFF
TRBV30	.	.	TRBJ1-1	TGTGCCTGGAGTGGCCCGAACACTGAAGCTTTCTTT	CAWSGPNTEAFF
TRBV10-3	.	.	TRBJ1-3	TGTGCCATCAGTGATGGACCCTCTGGAAACACCATATATTTT	CAISDGPSGNTIYF
TRBV9	.	.	TRBJ2-7	TGTGCCAGCAGCGTAGCAGCAGGGAAACCCTACGAGCAGTACTTC	CASSVAAGKPYEQYF
TRBV28	.	.	TRBJ2-7	TGTGCCAGCAGTTCCGCGGGGAGGGGGGCCTACGAGCAGTACTTC	CASSSAGRGAYEQYF
TRBV6-5	.	.	TRBJ1-5	TGTGCCAGCAGTCCCAGGGTAAGCAATCAGCCCCAGCATTTT	CASSPRVSNQPQHF
TRBV14	.	.	TRBJ1-1	TGTGCCAGCAGCCAAGGTGGGTTTACCACTGAAGCTTTCTTT	CASSQGGFTTEAFF
TRBV12-5	.	.	TRBJ1-3	TGTGCTAGTGGGCCAGGGCTCTCTGGAAACACCATATATTTT	CASGPGLSGNTIYF
TRBV5-1	.	TRBD1	TRBJ1-1	TGCGCCAGCAGCCCGCGACAGGGGGTAGGGAACACTGAAGCTTTCTTT	CASSPRQGVGNTEAFF
TRBV12-5	.	.	TRBJ1-1	TGTGCTACCTTACAAGGGGCCGGCACTGAAGCTTTCTTT	CATLQGAGTEAFF
TRBV21-1	.	.	TRBJ1-5	TGTGCCAGCAACATGCAGGGGCGCATGGCCCAGCATTTT	CASNMQGRMAQHF
TRBV24-1	.	TRBD1	TRBJ2-7	TGTGCCACCAGTGATATCCCGGGACAGGGTTCCGACGAGCAGTACTTC	CATSDIPGQGSDEQYF
TRBV18	.	TRBD1	TRBJ1-2	TGTGCCAGCTCATTGGACAGGGAGAACTATGGCTACACCTTC	CASSLDRENYGYTF
TRBV19	once	.	TRBJ1-1	TGTGCCAGTAGTATAGGCAGGGATTTTGAAGCTTTCTTT	CASSIGRDFEAFF
TRBV7-8	.	.	TRBJ2-1	TGTTTCCGGCTCCGTCAGGGTGAGAATGAGCAGTTCTTC	CFRLRQGENEQFF
TRBV30	.	.	TRBJ2-2	TGTGCCTCGCAAGCCGGGGAGCTGTTTTTT	CASQAGELFF
TRBV6-4	.	TRBD2	TRBJ2-2	TGTGCCAGCAGTCCTTCCTCCGGGGGGGCGAACACCGGGGAGCTGTTTTTT	CASSPSSGGANTGELFF
TRBV4-3	.	.	TRBJ1-4	TGCGCCAGCAGCCAAGATTTCGGGATAAGAAATGAAAAACTGTTTTTT	CASSQDFGIRNEKLFF
TRBV5-1	hyperexpanded	.	TRBJ1-3	TGCGCCAGCAGCTTGGGCAGCTCTGGAAACACCATATATTTT	CASSLGSSGNTIYF
TRBV5-4	.	TRBD1	TRBJ2-7	TGTGCCAGCAGCGTGACAGGGGGCGAGCAGTACTTC	CASSVTGGEQYF
TRBV27	.	TRBD2	TRBJ2-1	TGTGCCAGCAGACTAGCGGGGGGAGCCTACAATGAGCAGTTCTTC	CASRLAGGAYNEQFF
TRBV9	.	TRBD1	TRBJ1-1	TGTGCCAGCAGCGGCGGGACAGGGGGGAACACTGAAGCTTTCTTT	CASSGGTGGNTEAFF
TRBV24-1	.	TRBD2	TRBJ2-3	TGTGCCACCAGTGATCCCGGACTAGCTATCACAGATACGCAGTATTTT	CATSDPGLAITDTQYF
TRBV9	.	TRBD2	TRBJ2-1	TGTGCCAGCAGCGTAGCCGGCGGGAGCTCCTACAATGAGCAGTTCTTC	CASSVAGGSSYNEQFF
TRBV9	.	TRBD1	TRBJ2-7	TGTGCCAGCAGCCTTTACGGGACAGGTTTTAACGAGCAGTACTTC	CASSLYGTGFNEQYF
TRBV11-2	.	.	TRBJ1-4	TGTGCCAGCAGAATCGCGTCAGGTTTCAATGAAAAACTGTTTTTT	CASRIASGFNEKLFF
TRBV28	.	TRBD2	TRBJ2-1	TGTGCCAGCAGTTTGGGCCCCGGGACTAGCGGGGGCCATGAGCAGTTCTTC	CASSLGPGTSGGHEQFF
TRBV3-1/TRBV3-2	.	.	TRBJ1-1	TGTGCCAGCAGCCAAGGGGGGGGGCGGACTGAAGCTTTCTTT	CASSQGGGRTEAFF